The rows below give T cell receptor beta chains drawn from one sample of a study of T cells in Graves' hyperthyroidism and ophthalmopathy. TCRdb independently ran MiXCR on the multiplex PCR reads; one entry per CDR3 protein. In the table there are 490,000 or so distinct CDR3 sequences, around 50% of which are singletons. The sample taken for sequencing was peripheral blood or thyroid tissue (not recorded which). The origin of the receptors is an adult woman with Graves' disease, either hyperthyroidism or ophthalmopathy (not recorded which). CDR3s include the opening cysteine and the closing phenylalanine or tryptophan.

J: TRBJ2-1; V: TRBV29-1; CDR3: CSARTSGRFNEQFF
J: TRBJ2-2; V: TRBV27; CDR3: CASSKTGELFF
J: TRBJ1-1; V: TRBV7-2; CDR3: CASRFDVETGRPEAFF
J: TRBJ2-6; V: TRBV5-4; CDR3: CASNLGTGTSGANVLTF
J: TRBJ2-3; V: TRBV7-2; CDR3: CASSLVRGTDTQYF
J: TRBJ1-5; V: TRBV7-9; CDR3: CASSFAPGQPQHF
J: TRBJ1-6; V: TRBV2; CDR3: CASTEDRPLGVGSFHF
J: TRBJ1-5; V: TRBV2; CDR3: CATSKGTDQPQHF
J: TRBJ1-6; V: TRBV5-1; CDR3: CASSLQVRNDNSPLHF
J: TRBJ1-1; V: TRBV7-2; CDR3: CASSSLAGPGQASTEAFF
J: TRBJ2-7; V: TRBV20-1; CDR3: CSARAFAGGEEYF
J: TRBJ2-2; V: TRBV29-1; CDR3: CSGGQTNTGELFF
J: TRBJ2-5; V: TRBV12-3/TRBV12-4; CDR3: CASSFQASAQYF
J: TRBJ1-6; V: TRBV19; CDR3: CASTPRGHSPLHF
J: TRBJ2-5; V: TRBV6-1; CDR3: CASSGHAEETQYF
J: TRBJ1-6; V: TRBV14; CDR3: CASSQAGGSPLHF
J: TRBJ1-4; V: TRBV7-2; CDR3: CASSSTERVGEKLFF
J: TRBJ2-7; V: TRBV4-1; CDR3: CASSPSGEGGSYEQYF
J: TRBJ2-5; V: TRBV9; CDR3: CASSVETKETQYF
J: TRBJ2-7; V: TRBV2; CDR3: CATEATGSYEQYF
J: TRBJ1-5; V: TRBV12-3/TRBV12-4; CDR3: CASSPKDRTDQPQHF
J: TRBJ2-5; V: TRBV10-3; CDR3: CAISEQVSWETQYF
J: TRBJ2-7; V: TRBV15; CDR3: CATSRETGGPYEQYF
J: TRBJ2-5; V: TRBV25-1; CDR3: CASSESLTSGRETQYF
J: TRBJ1-4; V: TRBV3-1; CDR3: CASRLHGTNEKLFF
J: TRBJ1-2; V: TRBV7-6; CDR3: CASSLADSHYGYTF
J: TRBJ2-5; V: TRBV10-3; CDR3: CAIRGLETQYF
J: TRBJ1-5; V: TRBV7-3; CDR3: CASSLDQGQPQHF
J: TRBJ2-5; V: TRBV4-3; CDR3: CASSQRPYQETQYF
J: TRBJ1-4; V: TRBV9; CDR3: CASSVGVGGTNEKLFF
J: TRBJ2-2; V: TRBV12-3/TRBV12-4; CDR3: CASSSQVTGELFF
J: TRBJ1-1; V: TRBV5-1; CDR3: CASSKNTGTGNTEAFF
J: TRBJ2-6; V: TRBV6-4; CDR3: CASSDSGHSGANVLTF
J: TRBJ2-7; V: TRBV6-1; CDR3: CASSEAGWGEQYF
J: TRBJ1-3; V: TRBV29-1; CDR3: CSGKTDASGNTIYF
J: TRBJ1-2; V: TRBV7-9; CDR3: CASSFIDRASGYTF
J: TRBJ2-7; V: TRBV20-1; CDR3: CSASPAREQYF
J: TRBJ1-2; V: TRBV5-4; CDR3: CASSSTGGLIDGYTF
J: TRBJ2-2; V: TRBV7-2; CDR3: CASSFSSATGELFF
J: TRBJ1-1; V: TRBV20-1; CDR3: CSARDLREGATEAFF
J: TRBJ1-2; V: TRBV29-1; CDR3: CSVALLGASAYYGYTF
J: TRBJ2-5; V: TRBV24-1; CDR3: CATSDPRGIGETQYF
J: TRBJ2-7; V: TRBV7-9; CDR3: CASSQGSVAVYEQYF
J: TRBJ1-2; V: TRBV7-9; CDR3: CASTLGGMGGYTF
J: TRBJ2-5; V: TRBV4-1; CDR3: CASSQDRTGWETQYF
J: TRBJ2-5; V: TRBV2; CDR3: CASRPASLLETQYF
J: TRBJ2-2; V: TRBV7-3; CDR3: CASSRRKGGELFF
J: TRBJ1-2; V: TRBV6-1; CDR3: CATLDSGSVGYTF